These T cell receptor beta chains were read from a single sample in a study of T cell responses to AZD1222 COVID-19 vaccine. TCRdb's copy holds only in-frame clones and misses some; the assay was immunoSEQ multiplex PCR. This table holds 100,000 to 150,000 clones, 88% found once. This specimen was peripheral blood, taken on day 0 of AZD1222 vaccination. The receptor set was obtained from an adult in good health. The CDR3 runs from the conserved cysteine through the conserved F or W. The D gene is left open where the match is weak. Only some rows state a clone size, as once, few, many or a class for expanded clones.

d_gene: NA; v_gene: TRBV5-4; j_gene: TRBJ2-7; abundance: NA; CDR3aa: CASSLEGTEQYF; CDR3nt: TGTGCCAGCAGCTTGGAAGGGACCGAGCAGTACTTC
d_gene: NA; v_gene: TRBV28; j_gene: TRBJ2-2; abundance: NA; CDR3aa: CASSALGATGELFF; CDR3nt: TGTGCCAGCAGTGCTTTGGGCGCCACCGGGGAGCTGTTTTTT
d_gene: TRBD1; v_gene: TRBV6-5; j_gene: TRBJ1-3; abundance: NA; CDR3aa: CASKTGAGNTIYF; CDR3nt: TGTGCCAGCAAGACAGGGGCTGGAAACACCATATATTTT
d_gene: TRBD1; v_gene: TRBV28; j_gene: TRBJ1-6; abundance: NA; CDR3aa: CASSGTGRFSPLHF; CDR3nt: TGTGCCAGCAGTGGGACAGGGCGTTTTTCACCCCTCCACTTT
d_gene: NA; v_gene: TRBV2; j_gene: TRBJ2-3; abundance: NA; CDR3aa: CASSERLATDTQYF; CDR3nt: TGTGCCAGCAGTGAACGGCTAGCCACAGATACGCAGTATTTT
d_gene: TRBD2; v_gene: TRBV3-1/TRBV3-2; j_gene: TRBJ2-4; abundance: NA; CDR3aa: CASSQGATSGSNIQYF; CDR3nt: TGTGCCAGCAGCCAAGGGGCTACTAGCGGGAGTAACATTCAGTACTTC
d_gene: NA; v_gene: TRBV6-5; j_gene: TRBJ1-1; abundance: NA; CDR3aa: CASSFRVIGTEAFF; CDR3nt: TGTGCCAGCAGCTTCAGGGTTATTGGCACTGAAGCTTTCTTT
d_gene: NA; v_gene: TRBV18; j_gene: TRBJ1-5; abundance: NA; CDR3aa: CASSPEQSNQPQHF; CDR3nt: TGTGCCAGCTCACCAGAGCAGAGCAATCAGCCCCAGCATTTT
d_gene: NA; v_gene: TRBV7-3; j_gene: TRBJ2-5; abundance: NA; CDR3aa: CASSLTGGQETQYF; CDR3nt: TGTGCCAGCAGCTTAACTGGGGGGCAAGAGACCCAGTACTTC
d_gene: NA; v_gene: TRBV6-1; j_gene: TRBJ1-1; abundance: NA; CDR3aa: CASSERSSKAFF; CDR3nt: TGTGCCAGCAGTGAAAGGAGTTCCAAAGCTTTCTTT
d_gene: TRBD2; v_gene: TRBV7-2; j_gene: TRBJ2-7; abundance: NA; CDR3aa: CASSWTSGGRSYEQYF; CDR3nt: TGTGCCAGCAGCTGGACTAGCGGGGGTCGCTCCTACGAGCAGTACTTC
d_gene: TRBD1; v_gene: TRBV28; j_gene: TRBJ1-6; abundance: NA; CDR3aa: CASSAGTGGNSPLHF; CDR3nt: TGTGCCAGCAGTGCTGGGACAGGGGGAAATTCACCCCTCCACTTT
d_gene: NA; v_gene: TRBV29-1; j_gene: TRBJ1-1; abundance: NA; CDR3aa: CSVEDGGTEAFF; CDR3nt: TGCAGCGTTGAAGATGGGGGGACTGAAGCTTTCTTT
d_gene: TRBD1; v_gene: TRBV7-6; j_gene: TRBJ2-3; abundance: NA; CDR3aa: CASSLARGDRGDTQYF; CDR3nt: TGTGCCAGCAGCTTAGCCCGAGGGGACAGGGGTGATACGCAGTATTTT
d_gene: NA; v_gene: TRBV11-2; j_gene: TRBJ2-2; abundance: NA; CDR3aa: CASSLRGYRVAGELFF; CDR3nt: TGTGCCAGCAGCCTAAGGGGGTACAGGGTGGCCGGGGAGCTGTTTTTT
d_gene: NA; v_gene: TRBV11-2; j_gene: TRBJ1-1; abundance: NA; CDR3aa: CASSLRGTEAFF; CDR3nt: TGTGCCAGCAGCTTGCGGGGGACTGAAGCTTTCTTT
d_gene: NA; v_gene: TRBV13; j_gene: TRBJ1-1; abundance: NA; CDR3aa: CASSLGGARSGAFF; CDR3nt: TGTGCCAGCAGCCTCGGGGGGGCTCGGTCGGGTGCTTTCTTT
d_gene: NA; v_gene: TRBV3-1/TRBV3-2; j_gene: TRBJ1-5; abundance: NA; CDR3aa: CASSFRHSNQPQHF; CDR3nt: TGTGCCAGCAGTTTTCGTCATAGCAATCAGCCCCAGCATTTT
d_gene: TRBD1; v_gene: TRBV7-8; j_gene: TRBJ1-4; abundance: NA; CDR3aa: CASGGTGGLVSTNEKLFF; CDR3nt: TGTGCCAGCGGTGGGACAGGGGGCTTGGTATCAACTAATGAAAAACTGTTTTTT
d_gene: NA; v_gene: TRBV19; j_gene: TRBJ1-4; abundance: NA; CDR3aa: CASSRGTASNEKLFF; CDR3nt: TGTGCCAGTAGTCGAGGGACCGCGTCTAATGAAAAACTGTTTTTT
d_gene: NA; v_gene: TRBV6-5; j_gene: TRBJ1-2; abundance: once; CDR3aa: CASSSWGDGYTF; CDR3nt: TGTGCCAGCAGTAGCTGGGGGGATGGCTACACCTTC
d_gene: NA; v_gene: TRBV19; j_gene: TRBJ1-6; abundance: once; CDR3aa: CASSPTSSPLHF; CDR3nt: TGTGCCAGTAGCCCTACGAGTTCACCCCTCCACTTT
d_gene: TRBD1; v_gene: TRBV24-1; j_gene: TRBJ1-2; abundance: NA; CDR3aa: CATSDFLEVGQGDYGYTF; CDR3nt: TGTGCCACCAGTGATTTTCTGGAAGTTGGACAGGGCGACTATGGCTACACCTTC
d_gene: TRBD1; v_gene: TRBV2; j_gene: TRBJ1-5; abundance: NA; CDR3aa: CASSDRQGYQPQHF; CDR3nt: TGTGCCAGCAGTGATCGACAGGGGTACCAGCCCCAGCATTTT
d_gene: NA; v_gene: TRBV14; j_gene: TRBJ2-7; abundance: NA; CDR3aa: CASSHETPTYSYEQYF; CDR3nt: TGTGCCAGCAGCCACGAGACCCCTACATACTCCTACGAGCAGTACTTC
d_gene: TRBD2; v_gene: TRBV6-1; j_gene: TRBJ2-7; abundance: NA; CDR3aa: CASSDWASGTPRDEQYF; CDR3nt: TGTGCCAGCAGTGATTGGGCTAGCGGGACGCCTCGGGACGAGCAGTACTTC
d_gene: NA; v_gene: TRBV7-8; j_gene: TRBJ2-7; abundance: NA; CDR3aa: CASSLALDSEQYF; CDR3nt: TGTGCCAGCAGCTTAGCGCTGGATTCCGAGCAGTACTTC
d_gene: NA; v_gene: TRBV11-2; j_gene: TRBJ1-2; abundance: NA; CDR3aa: CASSLDSHSYGYTF; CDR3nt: TGTGCCAGCAGCTTAGACAGCCATAGCTATGGCTACACCTTC
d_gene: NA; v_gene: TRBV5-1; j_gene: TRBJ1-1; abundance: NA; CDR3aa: CASSLPGGWNTEAFF; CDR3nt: TGCGCCAGCAGCTTGCCGGGGGGCTGGAACACTGAAGCTTTCTTT
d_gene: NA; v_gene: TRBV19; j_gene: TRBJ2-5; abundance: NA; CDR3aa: CASSPAAAAKTQYF; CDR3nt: TGTGCCAGTAGTCCCGCGGCGGCTGCGAAGACCCAGTACTTC
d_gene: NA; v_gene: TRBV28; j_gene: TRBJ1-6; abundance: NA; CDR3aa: CASSSGGIEGSPLHF; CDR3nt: TGTGCCAGCAGTTCGGGGGGAATAGAGGGATCACCCCTCCACTTT
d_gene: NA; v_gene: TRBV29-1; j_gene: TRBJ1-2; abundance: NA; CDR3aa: CSVEDRGWYGYTF; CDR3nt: TGCAGCGTTGAAGATCGAGGGTGGTATGGCTACACCTTC
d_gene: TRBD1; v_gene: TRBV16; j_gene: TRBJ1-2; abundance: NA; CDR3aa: CASSPGQGQEGYTF; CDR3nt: TGTGCCAGCAGTCCTGGACAGGGCCAGGAAGGCTACACCTTC
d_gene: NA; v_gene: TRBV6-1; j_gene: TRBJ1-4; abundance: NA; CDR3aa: CASSEPFNGEKLFF; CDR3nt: TGTGCCAGCAGTGAACCATTTAATGGTGAAAAACTGTTTTTT
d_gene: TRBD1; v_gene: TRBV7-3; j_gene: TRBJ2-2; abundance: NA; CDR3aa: CASSLMTTGAGELFF; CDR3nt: TGTGCCAGCAGCTTAATGACCACAGGGGCCGGGGAGCTGTTTTTT
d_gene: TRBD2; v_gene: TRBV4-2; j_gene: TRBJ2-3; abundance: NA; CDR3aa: CASSQVIGEGTDTQYF; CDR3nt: TGTGCCAGCAGCCAAGTTATCGGGGAGGGGACAGATACGCAGTATTTT
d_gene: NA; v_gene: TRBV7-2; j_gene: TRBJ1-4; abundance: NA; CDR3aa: CASSFTGRGGINEKLFF; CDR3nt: TGTGCCAGCAGCTTCACAGGGAGGGGAGGGATTAATGAAAAACTGTTTTTT
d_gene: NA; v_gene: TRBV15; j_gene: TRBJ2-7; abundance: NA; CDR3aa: CATSREPVGSSYEQYF; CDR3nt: TGTGCCACCAGCAGAGAGCCTGTAGGGAGCTCCTACGAGCAGTACTTC
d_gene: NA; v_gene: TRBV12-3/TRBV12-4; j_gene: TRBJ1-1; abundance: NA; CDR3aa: CASLNPGNTEAFF; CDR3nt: TGTGCCAGCCTCAACCCGGGTAACACTGAAGCTTTCTTT
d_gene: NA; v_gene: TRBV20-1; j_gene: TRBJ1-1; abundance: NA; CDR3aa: CSADGRTEAFF; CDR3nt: TGCAGTGCCGACGGTCGCACTGAAGCTTTCTTT
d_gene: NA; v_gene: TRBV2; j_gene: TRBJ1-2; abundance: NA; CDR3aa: CASSEGPDGGYTF; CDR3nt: TGTGCCAGCAGTGAAGGGCCCGACGGGGGCTACACCTTC
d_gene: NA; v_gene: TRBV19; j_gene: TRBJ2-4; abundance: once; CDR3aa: CASSVNRDGKNIQYF; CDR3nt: TGTGCCAGTAGTGTAAACCGGGACGGCAAAAACATTCAGTACTTC
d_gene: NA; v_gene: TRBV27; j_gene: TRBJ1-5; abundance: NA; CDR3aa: CASTTRGVRGYNQPQHF; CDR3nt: TGTGCCAGCACCACTCGGGGGGTTCGGGGCTACAATCAGCCCCAGCATTTT
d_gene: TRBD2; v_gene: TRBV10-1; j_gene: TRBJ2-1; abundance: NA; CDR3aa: CASSGARGVNNEQFF; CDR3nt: TGCGCCAGCAGTGGGGCCCGGGGGGTCAACAATGAGCAGTTCTTC
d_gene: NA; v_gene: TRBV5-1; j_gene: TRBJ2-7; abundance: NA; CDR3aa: CASSTAQAYEQYF; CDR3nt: TGCGCCAGCAGCACCGCGCAGGCCTACGAGCAGTACTTC
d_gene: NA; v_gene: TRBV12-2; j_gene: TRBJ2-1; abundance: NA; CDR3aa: CASRLGQIGTGGCGSYNEQFF; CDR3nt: TGTGCAAGTCGCTTAGGACAGATAGGAACAGGGGGCTGTGGGTCCTACAATGAGCAGTTCTTC
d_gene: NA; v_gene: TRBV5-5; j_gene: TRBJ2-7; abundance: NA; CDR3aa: CASSQTATRYEQYF; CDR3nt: TGTGCCAGCAGCCAGACAGCCACTCGCTACGAGCAGTACTTC
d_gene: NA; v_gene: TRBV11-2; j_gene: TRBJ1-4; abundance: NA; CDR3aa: CASSSPSRGEKLFF; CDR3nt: TGTGCCAGCAGCTCCCCCTCTCGGGGTGAAAAACTGTTTTTT
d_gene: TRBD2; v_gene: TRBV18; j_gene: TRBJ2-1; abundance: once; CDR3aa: CASSTSGGDNEQFF; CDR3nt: TGTGCCAGCTCCACGAGCGGGGGGGACAATGAGCAGTTCTTC
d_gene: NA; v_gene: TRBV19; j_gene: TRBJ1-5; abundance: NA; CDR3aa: CASSNLFYSNQPQHF; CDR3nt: TGTGCCAGTAGTAACCTATTTTATAGCAATCAGCCCCAGCATTTT
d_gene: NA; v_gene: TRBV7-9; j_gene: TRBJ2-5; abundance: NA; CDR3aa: CASSLALGRETQYF; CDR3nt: TGTGCCAGCAGCTTAGCTCTTGGTCGGGAGACCCAGTACTTC
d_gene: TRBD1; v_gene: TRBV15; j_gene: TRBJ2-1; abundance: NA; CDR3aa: CATSRDQGQGVGYNEQFF; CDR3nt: TGTGCCACCAGCAGAGATCAGGGACAGGGTGTAGGCTACAATGAGCAGTTCTTC
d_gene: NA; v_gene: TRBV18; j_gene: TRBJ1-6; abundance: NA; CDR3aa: CASSPATDGNSPLHF; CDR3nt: TGTGCCAGCTCACCTGCCACCGACGGGAATTCACCCCTCCACTTT
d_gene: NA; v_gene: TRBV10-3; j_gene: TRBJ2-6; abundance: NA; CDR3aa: CAISEGQRVGANVLTF; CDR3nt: TGTGCCATCAGTGAGGGACAGAGGGTTGGGGCCAACGTCCTGACTTTC
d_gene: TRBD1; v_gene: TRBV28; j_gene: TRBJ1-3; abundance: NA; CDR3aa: CASSSTGSRNTIYF; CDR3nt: TGTGCCAGCAGTTCGACAGGGTCGAGAAACACCATATATTTT
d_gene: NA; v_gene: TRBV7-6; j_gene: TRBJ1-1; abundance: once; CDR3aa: CASSLGGGTEAFF; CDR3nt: TGTGCCAGCAGCTTAGGGGGCGGCACTGAAGCTTTCTTT
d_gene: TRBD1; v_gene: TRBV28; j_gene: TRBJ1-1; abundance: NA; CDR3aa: CASSSPGTAGEYAFF; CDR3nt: TGTGCCAGCAGTTCTCCCGGGACAGCCGGTGAGTACGCTTTCTTT
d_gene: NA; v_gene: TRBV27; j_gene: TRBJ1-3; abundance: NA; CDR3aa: CASSPPPGTDFLSTIYF; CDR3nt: TGTGCCAGCTCCCCGCCGCCCGGGACTGACTTTTTAAGCACCATATATTTT
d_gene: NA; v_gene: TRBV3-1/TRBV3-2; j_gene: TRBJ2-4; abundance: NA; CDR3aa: CASSQAWRDKNIQYF; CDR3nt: TGTGCCAGCAGTCAAGCGTGGAGGGACAAAAACATTCAGTACTTC